Each of the 26 T cell receptor beta chains below was sequenced from the same sample in a study of post-analysis software for immune sequencing data. The TCR beta cDNA libraries contained unique molecular identifiers. TCRdb independently ran MiXCR on the PCR reads; one entry per CDR3 protein. The table has under 200,000 distinct CDR3 sequences, around 36% seen once. The sequencing used blood, collected after autologous hematopoietic stem cell transplantation. These receptors originate from a girl under 18 with multiple sclerosis.

Only one count was recorded for this clonotype. The CDR3 DNA reads TGTGCCAGCAGCTTAAAGGACAGGGCGAACTATGGCTACACCTTC. Residues: CASSLKDRANYGYTF. The chain joins TRBV11-2 to TRBJ1-2; 8 bases are shared with TRBD1. CDR1 and CDR2 (germline): SGHAT, FQNNGV. The CDR3 length is 15 residues. J was trimmed by 2 bases and V by 2 bases; bases with no gene match: 4.

This chain uses TRBV29-1 with TRBJ2-5; TRBD1 might be the D (6 bases). The CDR3 consists of 13 residues. Germline CDR1 reads SQVTM; CDR2 reads ANQGSEA. V was pared by 4 bases and J by 1 base, with 10 bases between. CDR3 DNA sequence: TGCAGCGTTGCCGGACAGCCCCAAGAGACCCAGTACTTC. Its protein is CSVAGQPQETQYF.

This clonotype was seen more than once but under ten times. This chain joins TRBV4-1 and TRBJ1-2; D not resolved. The CDR3 runs to 12 residues. Germline V lookup: CDR1 MGHRA, CDR2 YSYEKL. Trimming took 0 bases from V and 7 from J, leaving 6 bases between them. The CDR3 bases are TGCGCCAGCAGCCAAGATAACCGTGGCTACACCTTC. This gives the protein CASSQDNRGYTF.

As DNA, the CDR3 is TGTGCCAGCAGCCCTAGGTGGCAAGAGACCCAGTACTTC. Encoded protein: CASSPRWQETQYF. The V gene is TRBV12-3 or TRBV12-4, the J gene TRBJ2-5; no firm D call. The CDR3 has 13 amino acids. V was cut by 6 bases and J by 2 bases, with 10 bases left in between.

The gene calls are TRBV7-2 and TRBJ2-1, with 8 bases aligning to TRBD2. Germline values: CDR1 SGHTA, CDR2 FQGNSA. V lost 5 bases, J lost 8 bases, and 17 bases stayed unmatched. The CDR3 covers 17 residues. In DNA, the CDR3 is TGTGCCAGCAGCCTTAACGGGGGAAGCGGGGGATACGATGAGCAGTTCTTC. The encoded protein is CASSLNGGSGGYDEQFF.

About this clonotype: One end of the junction fails to match germline, which may point to a read error. The chain uses TRBV24-1 and TRBJ2-1; TRBD1 is a possible D gene (6 bases). Germline V lookup: CDR1 KGHDR, CDR2 SFDVKD. The CDR3 totals 16 residues. The CDR3 reads CASSDLVQGSYNEQFF. The CDR3 region has the DNA TGTGCCTCCAGTGATTTGGTCCAGGGGTCCTACAATGAGCAGTTCTTC.

The gene calls are TRBV5-1 and TRBJ2-7; a weak D match, TRBD2 (6 bases). The V end was cut by 4 bases, the J end by 5 bases, with 25 bases between. Per the germline V gene, CDR1 is SGHRS and CDR2 is YFSETQ. The CDR3 length is 17 residues. The CDR3 DNA reads as TGCGCCAGCAGCCCGGGACTGATTCTGAGAGGGGCGAACGAGCAGTACTTC. Translated: CASSPGLILRGANEQYF.

The CDR3 DNA reads as TGTGCCAGCAGCTTAGGCGGGACGGGCACCGGGGAGCTGTTTTTT. Protein product: CASSLGGTGTGELFF. The chain is built from TRBV7-3 and TRBJ2-2; a weak D match, TRBD2 (6 bases). The CDR3 covers 15 residues. Trimming took off 2 bases at V and 4 bases at J, with 11 bases between the two ends. CDR1 is SGHTA and CDR2 is FQGTGA in the germline V gene. Drawing the rest from reference TRBV7-3 and TRBJ2-2, the complete variable domain is GAGVSQTPSNKVTEKGKYVELRCDPISGHTALYWYRQSLGQGPEFLIYFQGTGAADDSGLPNDRFFAVRPEGSVSTLKIQRTERGDSAVYLCASSLGGTGTGELFFGEGSRLTVL.

Of note for this clonotype: A junction boundary mismatches the germline segment, possibly from a read error. This CDR3 is CASSVAGGPRNEQYF. CDR3 in DNA: TGTGCCAGCAGCGTAGCGGGAGGGCCGAGGAACGAGCAGTACTTC. The chain links TRBV7-2 to TRBJ2-7, with 11 bases aligning to TRBD2. CDR3 length: 15 amino acids. The germline CDR1 and CDR2 sequences are SGHTA and FQGNSA.

This clonotype turned up a few times. DNA of the CDR3: TGCAGTGCCCGACGGACGGGGAATGAGCAGTTCTTC. Its protein product is CSARRTGNEQFF. The chain is built from TRBV20-1 and TRBJ2-1; the D gene is possibly TRBD2 (5 bases). V was clipped by 6 bases and J by 7 bases, with 13 bases between them. The CDR3 has 12 amino acids. CDR1 is DFQATT and CDR2 is SNEGSKA in the germline V gene (reference sequence).

The chain has TRBV20-1 and TRBJ2-1, with D perhaps assigned TRBD1 or TRBD2 (5 bases each). In germline, CDR1 is DFQATT, CDR2 SNEGSKA (reference sequence). Trimming cost V 6 bases and J 4 bases, with 16 bases left between them. The CDR3 spans 14 residues. CDR3 sequence: CSASKGRSYNEQFF. For the CDR3, the DNA is TGCAGTGCCAGCAAGGGACGATCATACAATGAGCAGTTCTTC.

The chain joins TRBV7-9 to TRBJ2-7, with 7 bases identical to TRBD1. Germline CDR1 SEHNR, CDR2 FQNEAQ (reference sequence). V lost 5 bases and J lost 4; bases outside the gene matches: 5. This CDR3 is 13 amino acids long. CDR3 residues: CASSPEQGYEQYF. The DNA for the CDR3 is TGTGCCAGCAGCCCCGAACAGGGGTACGAGCAGTACTTC. Full variable domain (missing parts from reference TRBV7-9 and TRBJ2-7): DTGVSQNPRHKITKRGQNVTFRCDPISEHNRLYWYRQTLGQGPEFLTYFQNEAQLEKSRLLSDRFSAERPKGSFSTLEIQRTEQGDSAMYLCASSPEQGYEQYFGPGTRLTVT.

The rearrangement links TRBV7-9 to TRBJ1-1; a weak D match, TRBD1 (5 bases). In germline, CDR1 is SEHNR, CDR2 FQNEAQ (reference sequence). V was pared by 2 bases and J by 7 bases, with 11 bases between. This CDR3 has 13 amino acids. The CDR3 here is CASSLRQTYEAFF. CDR3 nucleotide sequence: TGTGCCAGCAGCTTACGACAGACCTATGAAGCTTTCTTT.

The J gene is TRBJ2-5, the V gene TRBV28; the D is unclear. The CDR3 covers 14 residues. CDR1 is MDHEN, CDR2 SYDVKM, per germline. Trimming took off 6 bases at V and 5 bases at J, with 16 bases between the two ends. In DNA, the CDR3 is TGTGCCAGCAGCCCCGCTCTTCCAGCGGAGACCCAGTACTTC. The encoded protein is CASSPALPAETQYF.

This clonotype appeared a few times. This chain uses TRBV6-5 with TRBJ2-1; 9 nucleotides agree with TRBD1. The CDR3 is 14 amino acids. Trimming at V came to 6 bases and at J to 6 bases, leaving 6 bases not matched to a gene. The germline CDR1 and CDR2 sequences are MNHEY and SVGAGI. For the CDR3, the DNA is TGTGCCAGCAGACGAACGACAGGGGGCAATGAGCAGTTCTTC. Its translation: CASRRTTGGNEQFF.

Turning to this clonotype: A read error is likely, as this CDR3 ends without the conserved phenylalanine or tryptophan. The DNA is left out, because the CDR3 cannot be placed on it with certainty; the CDR3 is given as TCRdb lists it. The rearrangement uses TRBV20-1 and TRBJ1-2; the table's TRBD1 call for D was not verified on the DNA. The germline V gene has CDR1 DFQATT and CDR2 SNEGSKA (reference sequence). The length of the CDR3 is 15 amino acids, counting both ends. The CDR3 region is CSANLGQAPSYGHTL.

This clonotype has a handful of counts. The chain carries TRBV29-1 and TRBJ2-1; TRBD1 agrees at 11 bases. The CDR3 extends over 16 amino acids. V lost 3 bases, J lost 5 bases, and 9 bases stayed unmatched. From germline, CDR1 is SQVTM and CDR2 ANQGSEA. The chain's CDR3 is CSVEGVRDRGNNEQFF. CDR3 nucleotide sequence: TGCAGCGTTGAGGGGGTTAGGGACAGGGGGAACAATGAGCAGTTCTTC.

The rearrangement joins TRBV24-1 to TRBJ1-2; D is uncertain. Germline V gene lookup returns CDR1 KGHDR and CDR2 SFDVKD. V lost 4 bases and J 5 bases, leaving 16 bases between the germline ends. The CDR3 spans 15 residues. The CDR3 loop is CATSEPGLSSYGYTF. CDR3 in DNA: TGTGCCACCAGTGAGCCGGGGTTGAGCTCTTATGGCTACACCTTC.

The table lists this clonotype with a few counts. CDR3 residues: CASRVDQRNQPQHF. In DNA form, the CDR3 reads TGTGCCAGCAGGGTCGATCAGAGAAATCAGCCCCAGCATTTT. V usage is TRBV6-1 and J usage is TRBJ1-5; D gene uncertain. V gave up 6 bases and J gave up 4 bases, with 13 bases separating them. In germline, CDR1 is MNHNS, CDR2 SASEGT. This CDR3 has 14 residues.

This clonotype was picked up many times. V and J are TRBV7-2 and TRBJ2-5; D unclear. This CDR3 has 14 amino acids. Germline V gene data show CDR1 as SGHTA and CDR2 as FQGNSA. V shed 1 base and J shed 7 bases, with 13 bases lying between them. DNA for the CDR3: TGTGCCAGCAGCTTAGATCTACTTTCAATGACCCAGTACTTC. Protein: CASSLDLLSMTQYF.

V usage is TRBV12-3 or TRBV12-4 and J usage is TRBJ1-2, with 11 nucleotides matching TRBD1. The junction had 2 bases not matched to a gene; V was cut back by 7 bases and J by 4 bases. The CDR3 is made up of 13 amino acids. The CDR3 region has the DNA TGTGCCAGCACCGGGACAGGGGGCTATGGCTACACCTTC. Protein product: CASTGTGGYGYTF.

The chain combines TRBV5-1 with TRBJ2-4; D remains ambiguous. Germline V CDR1 and CDR2: SGHRS, YFSETQ. The CDR3 totals 14 residues. Between the trimmed V and J ends, which lost 0 bases and 3 bases, there was a span of 7 bases. The CDR3 nucleotides read TGCGCCAGCAGCTTGGGAGAAGTCAAAAACATTCAGTACTTC. Translated, it gives CASSLGEVKNIQYF.

This chain joins TRBV7-9 and TRBJ2-3; 8 positions agree with TRBD2. Per the germline V gene, CDR1 is SEHNR and CDR2 is FQNEAQ (reference sequence). The CDR3 has 16 amino acids. Trimming at V came to 5 bases and at J to 3 bases, leaving 10 bases not matched to a gene. The CDR3 nucleotides are TGTGCCAGCAGCCCTAAATTAGCGGGGCTAACAGATACGCAGTATTTT. Encoded protein: CASSPKLAGLTDTQYF.

The CDR3 nucleotides read TGTGCCATCGGACAGGGTCGGGAGACCCAGTACTTC. This encodes CAIGQGRETQYF. The V and J genes are TRBV10-3 and TRBJ2-5, with 8 bases identical to TRBD1. The CDR3 contains 12 residues. Germline V gives CDR1 ENHRY, CDR2 SYGVKD. V gave up 8 bases and J gave up 5 bases; unmatched junction bases: 4.

The chain has TRBV6-2 or TRBV6-3 and TRBJ2-3, with unresolved D. The germline V and J ends were trimmed by 6 bases and 4 bases, with 11 bases remaining between them. This CDR3 spans 13 amino acids. Germline V gene lookup returns CDR1 MNHEY and CDR2 SVGEGT. This chain's CDR3 is CASSPPGPDTQYF. Written as DNA, the CDR3 is TGTGCCAGCAGCCCCCCAGGACCAGATACGCAGTATTTT.

This clonotype was picked up a small number of times. The V and J genes are TRBV7-2 and TRBJ2-5; D is unresolved. The V gene lost 2 bases and the J gene lost 5 bases, with 6 bases spanning the gap. Germline loops: CDR1 SGHTA, CDR2 FQGNSA. There are 12 residues in the CDR3. The CDR3 nucleotides read TGTGCCAGCAGCTTAAGTAGGGAGACCCAGTACTTC. This sequence encodes CASSLSRETQYF.